These 19 T cell receptor beta chains were all obtained from the same sample, sequenced in a study of identical twins. Each CDR3 protein is one row after TCRdb ran MiXCR on the 5' RACE reads. This repertoire shows hundreds of thousands of distinct CDR3 sequences, roughly 8.6% found once; its top ten account for 2.1%. These data were likewise used in another study, on yellow fever vaccine responses in identical twins.

The sequencing sample was made of memory (CD45RO+) T cells sorted from blood. The receptor source for this set is a woman under 30 in good health.

This clonotype was observed at least ten times. The chain employs TRBV12-3 or TRBV12-4 and TRBJ1-4, with 7 bases matching TRBD1. V shed 8 bases and J 5 bases; nucleotides not matched to a gene: 8. This CDR3 is built from 14 residues. The CDR3 protein is CASLGGQMNEKLFF. DNA of the CDR3: TGTGCCAGCTTGGGGGGACAGATGAATGAAAAACTGTTTTTT.

The V and J genes are TRBV12-3 or TRBV12-4 and TRBJ1-1, with TRBD1 as a possible D gene (5 bases). This CDR3 is built from 13 residues. V lost 8 bases and J lost 3, with 13 bases in between. CDR3 bases: TGTGCCAGCTCCAGGGTTATGGACACTGAAGCTTTCTTT. This translates into CASSRVMDTEAFF.

This clonotype was seen repeatedly, ten times or more. This chain connects TRBV11-2 to TRBJ1-4, with TRBD1 matching 9 bases. V lost 5 bases to trimming and J lost 2 bases; unmatched junction nucleotides: 6. CDR1 and CDR2 from the germline V gene are SGHAT and FQNNGV. The CDR3 is 16 amino acids. The CDR3, as DNA: TGTGCCAGCAGCCCCGGGACAGGGAGTACTAATGAAAAACTGTTTTTT. This sequence encodes CASSPGTGSTNEKLFF.

This clonotype appeared a few times. The chain uses TRBV19 and TRBJ1-5; D is perhaps TRBD1 (6 bases). This CDR3 has 13 residues. V dropped 5 bases and J dropped 5 bases, with 10 bases sitting between them. CDR1 is LNHDA and CDR2 is SQIVND in the germline V gene (reference sequence). The CDR3 is CASSDTGYQPQHF. For the CDR3, the DNA is TGTGCCAGTAGTGACACAGGGTATCAGCCCCAGCATTTT.

This chain joins TRBV2 and TRBJ1-1; 8 bases align to TRBD1. The CDR3 covers 14 residues. V trimming: 3 bases; J trimming: 6 bases; junction bases outside the gene matches: 6. CDR1 and CDR2 (germline): SNHLY, FYNNEI. CDR3 bases: TGTGCCAGCAGTGAGGACAGGGAGAGGGCTGAAGCTTTCTTT. Its translation is CASSEDRERAEAFF.

This clonotype has at least ten counts. V usage is TRBV3-1 and J usage is TRBJ2-7, with D tentatively TRBD1 (5 bases). Germline CDR1 reads LGHDT; CDR2 reads YNNKEL (reference sequence). V lost 4 bases, J lost 0 bases, and 13 bases lay in between. This CDR3 has 15 residues. The CDR3 bases are TGTGCCAGCAGCCTCCAGGGTCATAGCTCCTACGAGCAGTACTTC. Translated, it gives CASSLQGHSSYEQYF.

The chain couples TRBV11-1 to TRBJ2-7; D remains unclear. Germline values: CDR1 SGHAT, CDR2 FQDESV (reference sequence). Trimming shortened V by 1 base and J by 2 bases, and 9 bases separated the two germline ends. The CDR3 has 14 residues. CDR3 in DNA: TGTGCCAGCAGCTTAGACCCAAGGACCTACGAGCAGTACGTC. It is translated as CASSLDPRTYEQYV.

This clonotype turned up a few times. This sequence joins TRBV20-1 and TRBJ2-1, with D possibly matching TRBD1 (6 bases). V lost 5 bases and J lost 6, with 14 bases in between. Per germline, CDR1 DFQATT and CDR2 SNEGSKA (reference sequence). This CDR3 contains 13 residues. In DNA form, the CDR3 reads TGCAGTGCTCCTCGGACAGTGACCAATGAGCAGTTCTTC. Its translation: CSAPRTVTNEQFF.

This clonotype was detected a few times. The gene calls are TRBV6-1 and TRBJ2-2, with 9 bases identical to TRBD1. CDR1 is MNHNS and CDR2 is SASEGT in the germline V gene. V shed 8 bases, J shed 5 bases, and the junction held 3 bases outside the gene matches. This CDR3 has 13 amino acids. CDR3 loop: CASGTGNTGELFF. CDR3 DNA sequence: TGTGCCAGCGGGACAGGGAATACCGGGGAGCTGTTTTTT.

This clonotype has more than one count but fewer than ten. The chain has TRBV3-1 and TRBJ2-3; 8 bases agree with TRBD2. The CDR3 sequence is 16 residues long. The germline gives CDR1 LGHDT, CDR2 YNNKEL (reference sequence). V was pared by 0 bases and J by 7 bases, with 9 bases of the junction left unmatched. CDR3 sequence: CASSQDPNGGAYTQYF. CDR3 DNA sequence: TGTGCCAGCAGCCAAGATCCTAACGGGGGGGCGTATACGCAGTATTTT.

At least ten counts were recorded for this clonotype. J is TRBJ2-7 and V is TRBV2; 7 bases fit TRBD1. V lost 2 bases, J lost 7 bases, and 8 bases stayed unmatched. Per the germline V gene, CDR1 is SNHLY and CDR2 is FYNNEI. This CDR3 has 14 residues. CDR3 DNA: TGTGCCAGCAGTGAATGGTGGGACAGAGAAGAGCAGTACTTC. This sequence encodes CASSEWWDREEQYF.

The chain carries TRBV5-4 and TRBJ2-1, with TRBD2 matching 14 bases. CDR3 size: 19 residues. V was pared by 0 bases and J by 3 bases, with 8 bases of the junction left unmatched. Germline loops: CDR1 SGHNT, CDR2 YYREEE (reference sequence). The CDR3 DNA follows: TGTGCCAGCAGCTTGGGAGGGGGACTAGCGGGAGCGCGCTACAATGAGCAGTTCTTC. This sequence encodes CASSLGGGLAGARYNEQFF. The full variable domain, rest sourced from reference TRBV5-4 and TRBJ2-1, is ETGVTQSPTHLIKTRGQQVTLRCSSQSGHNTVSWYQQALGQGPQFIFQYYREEENGRGNFPPRFSGLQFPNYSSELNVNALELDDSALYLCASSLGGGLAGARYNEQFFGPGTRLTVL.

V is TRBV20-1 and J is TRBJ1-1; D remains ambiguous. V was cut by 6 bases and J by 4 bases, with 12 bases left in between. Germline loops: CDR1 DFQATT, CDR2 SNEGSKA (reference sequence). This CDR3 region has 12 residues. The CDR3 spells CSATPSRTEAFF. The CDR3 coding sequence is TGCAGTGCAACCCCAAGCCGCACTGAAGCTTTCTTT.

The chain couples TRBV2 to TRBJ1-2; D possibly corresponds to TRBD1 (6 bases). The CDR3 is 12 residues long. V lost 10 bases to trimming and J lost 6 bases, with 15 bases between them. Germline V gene sequence: CDR1 SNHLY, CDR2 FYNNEI. CDR3 loop: CAKAGGGNGYTF. Here the CDR3 DNA reads TGTGCCAAGGCAGGAGGGGGTAATGGCTACACCTTC.

This clonotype occurred a few times. The chain couples TRBV5-4 to TRBJ2-7; 12 nucleotides line up with TRBD2. CDR1 SGHNT and CDR2 YYREEE come from the germline V gene (reference sequence). The V segment lost 3 bases and the J segment 0 bases; nucleotides outside the gene matches: 13. CDR3 length equals 19 residues. CDR3 nucleotide sequence: TGTGCCAGCAGCTGGGGCCGTGGGACTAGCGGGCTTAGCTCCTACGAGCAGTACGTC. It encodes CASSWGRGTSGLSSYEQYV.

This clonotype was found many times. The chain recombines TRBV20-1 with TRBJ2-3, with 10 bases fitting TRBD2. The CDR3 has 15 residues. In germline, CDR1 is DFQATT, CDR2 SNEGSKA (reference sequence). The V segment lost 4 bases and the J segment 4 bases; nucleotides outside the gene matches: 8. CDR3 loop: CSAIVLAGKSDTQYF. CDR3 DNA: TGCAGTGCTATCGTACTAGCGGGGAAATCAGATACGCAGTATTTT.

This clonotype was observed a few times. CDR3 DNA: TGCGCCAGCAGTGGAACAGGGAATCCAGAGACCCAGTACTTC. It translates to CASSGTGNPETQYF. The V and J genes are TRBV10-2 and TRBJ2-5; tentatively, D is TRBD1 (6 bases). The CDR3 runs 14 residues. Trimming removed 4 bases at V and 4 bases at J, with 13 bases between. Germline CDR1 reads WSHSY; CDR2 reads SAAADI.

This clonotype was counted only a few times. The chain recombines TRBV29-1 with TRBJ1-2, with 7 positions matching TRBD1. J was trimmed by 8 bases and V by 4 bases; bases with no gene match: 10. The CDR3 covers 13 residues. Germline lookup yields CDR1 SQVTM and CDR2 ANQGSEA. CDR3 in amino acids: CSVGADRVEGYTF. CDR3 nucleotides: TGCAGCGTTGGAGCTGACAGGGTTGAGGGCTACACCTTC.

The chain links TRBV14 to TRBJ2-5; TRBD1 or TRBD2 may be the D gene (6 bases each). CDR3 length: 14 residues. CDR1 and CDR2 from the germline V gene are SGHDN and FVKESK. Trimming cost V 5 bases and J 3 bases, with 13 bases left between them. The chain's CDR3 is CASSEGGLKETQYF. The DNA for the CDR3 is TGTGCCAGCAGCGAAGGGGGACTTAAAGAGACCCAGTACTTC.